This T cell receptor beta chain was sequenced during a study of blood T cell repertoires in COVID-19. Ages ranged from roughly 18 to 100 years, with residence in under 25 US areas. Sequencing used immunoSEQ multiplex PCR; TCRdb keeps in-frame clones, though not all of them. The sample lists under 500,000 clones; around 90% were seen once. The CDR3 loop spans 14 amino acids. V was clipped by 3 bases and J by 1 base, with 7 bases between them. From germline, CDR1 is MRHNA and CDR2 SNTAGT. In its sample, this clone was seen once. The sequenced material came from PBMCs or T cells enriched from blood (not recorded which). The source of this sequence is a woman aged 18-29 years with acute COVID-19. This chain links TRBV6-4 with TRBJ1-5, with D uncertain. CDR3 in amino acids: CASSEGESNQPQHF. The CDR3 DNA sequence: TGTGCCAGCAGTGAAGGAGAGAGCAATCAGCCCCAGCATTTT.